The clone carrying this T cell receptor beta chain was picked up many times. This sample is drawn from a study of human T cells and chemical hapten exposure. Germline CDR1 reads SQVTM; CDR2 reads ANQGSEA. The CDR3 has 14 amino acids. J gave up 2 bases and V 6 bases, and 6 bases lay outside the gene matches. TCRdb called the RACE reads again in MiXCR, with one record for every CDR3 protein. The table records more than 150,000 distinct CDR3 sequences, roughly a quarter of them present only once. The sample's time point: patch test 3, about 24 weeks after DPC sensitization. The sample's treatment: therapeutic diphenylcyclopropenone sensitization with weekly scalp DPC. The donor pool consisted of alopecia patients aged 18 to 70 years, considered suitable for DPC. Whole blood, unfractionated, served as the material for total RNA extraction.

The TCR originated in a woman aged 35 to 49 with alopecia areata. Some clones in this sample may be carry-over from other donors' samples. Sequencing used whole blood, obtained in connection with sensitization to the hapten diphenylcyclopropenone (DPC). The V call is TRBV29-1, the J call TRBJ2-7; TRBD1 aligns across 11 bases. The CDR3 DNA reads as TGCAGCGTGGCCGGGACAGGGGGAACCTACGAGCAGTACTTC. As protein: CSVAGTGGTYEQYF.